The 11 T cell receptor beta chains listed next were all sequenced from one sample in a study of Ad26.COV2.S vaccination and SARS-CoV-2 variants. Measured with immunoSEQ multiplex PCR; TCRdb has only the in-frame clones, and not every one. The table lists about 350,000 clones, around nine tenths of them singletons. Treatment: 15 to 20 received Ad26.COV2.S at low or high dose, single or two shots; roughly five received placebo; per-sample allocation not given. Repertoires come from day 63 after the first vaccine or placebo injection. The source was peripheral blood, collected in a trial of Ad26.COV2.S vaccine versus placebo. Source of these receptors: a person aged 18-60 years who received the Ad26.COV2.S COVID-19 vaccine or a placebo.

The chain employs TRBV5-1 and TRBJ2-1, with 10 bases aligning to TRBD2. The CDR3 has 16 residues. The ends lost 3 bases at V and 4 bases at J; junction bases unmatched: 7. Germline CDR1 reads SGHRS; CDR2 reads YFSETQ. CDR3 protein: CASSWAPSGSYNEQFF. CDR3 coding DNA: TGCGCCAGCAGCTGGGCCCCTAGCGGGAGTTACAATGAGCAGTTCTTC. Combining the CDR3 with reference TRBV5-1 and TRBJ2-1 gives the whole variable domain KAGVTQTPRYLIKTRGQQVTLSCSPISGHRSVSWYQQTPGQGLQFLFEYFSETQRNKGNFPGRFSGRQFSNSRSEMNVSTLELGDSALYLCASSWAPSGSYNEQFFGPGTRLTVL.

The CDR3 spells CASSTRDRGLEQYF. DNA for the CDR3: TGTGCCAGCAGTACCAGGGACAGGGGATTGGAGCAGTACTTC. This rearrangement joins TRBV27 to TRBJ2-7; 10 bases line up with TRBD1. The length of the CDR3 is 14 residues. With 5 bases clipped from V and 7 bases from J, the junction kept 8 bases outside the gene matches. CDR1 MNHEY and CDR2 SMNVEV come from the germline V gene (reference sequence).

This clone occurred once. This rearrangement joins TRBV6-5 to TRBJ1-3, with D tentatively TRBD1 (6 bases). Germline loops: CDR1 MNHEY, CDR2 SVGAGI. This CDR3 spans 15 amino acids. The V gene lost 2 bases and the J gene lost 0 bases, with 8 bases spanning the gap. The CDR3 loop is CASSYTGYSGNTIYF. The CDR3 nucleotides read TGTGCCAGCAGTTACACAGGGTACTCTGGAAACACCATATATTTT.

This rearrangement joins TRBV19 to TRBJ2-7, with a tentative D call TRBD1 (6 bases). V gave up 3 bases and J gave up 2 bases, with 11 bases separating them. There are 14 residues in the CDR3. Per the germline V gene, CDR1 is LNHDA and CDR2 is SQIVND (reference sequence). The CDR3 coding sequence is TGTGCCAGTAGTATCTCACAGGGCCCCTACGAGCAGTACTTC. This gives the protein CASSISQGPYEQYF.

The V and J genes are TRBV2 and TRBJ1-3; D not certain. This CDR3 is built from 15 residues. Germline V gene lookup returns CDR1 SNHLY and CDR2 FYNNEI. Trimming left V 7 bases short and J 0 bases short, with 13 bases between. CDR3 coding DNA: TGTGCCAGCACCAAGAGTCTTGGCTCTGGAAACACCATATATTTT. Its protein is CASTKSLGSGNTIYF.

The V call is TRBV6-5, the J call TRBJ1-3; weak D call: TRBD1 (5 bases). Trimming took 7 bases from V and 0 from J, leaving 10 bases between them. The CDR3 consists of 14 residues. In germline, CDR1 is MNHEY, CDR2 SVGAGI. The CDR3 loop reads CASIRQPSGNTIYF. CDR3 sequence (DNA): TGTGCCAGCATTAGACAGCCCTCTGGAAACACCATATATTTT.

The chain is built from TRBV5-1 and TRBJ1-4; 9 positions match TRBD1. Germline V lookup: CDR1 SGHRS, CDR2 YFSETQ. The CDR3 sequence is 14 residues long. After removal of 4 bases from V and 7 bases from J, the junction contained 5 bases not matched to a gene. The CDR3 protein is CASSVGQGGEKLFF. DNA for the CDR3: TGCGCCAGCAGCGTGGGACAGGGCGGTGAAAAACTGTTTTTT.

This sequence joins TRBV5-4 and TRBJ1-2; 9 positions agree with TRBD1. The germline V gene has CDR1 SGHNT and CDR2 YYREEE (reference sequence). With 0 bases clipped from V and 5 bases from J, the junction kept 2 bases outside the gene matches. The CDR3 length is 14 residues. The CDR3 DNA reads TGTGCCAGCAGCTTGGGACAGGGGGTTTATGGCTACACCTTC. This encodes CASSLGQGVYGYTF.

This chain joins TRBV18 and TRBJ1-5, with TRBD1 matching over 10 bases. Trimming cost V 4 bases and J 6 bases; bases outside gene matches: 6. The CDR3 contains 15 residues. Germline assignment: CDR1 KGHSH and CDR2 LQKENI. The CDR3 loop is CASSLDRGLGQPQHF. The CDR3 DNA sequence: TGTGCCAGCTCACTAGACAGGGGGCTCGGTCAGCCCCAGCATTTT.

The chain couples TRBV2 to TRBJ2-7; tentatively, D is TRBD2 (6 bases). The V gene's germline CDR1 is SNHLY and CDR2 FYNNEI. The CDR3 totals 14 residues. V lost 4 bases, J lost 2 bases, and 12 bases lay in between. CDR3 bases: TGTGCCAGCAGTGGGGGGGTGGGACCCTACGAGCAGTACTTC. Protein sequence: CASSGGVGPYEQYF.

CDR3 region: CASGHFEGYTF. The CDR3 bases are TGTGCCAGCGGACACTTCGAGGGCTACACCTTC. The V and J genes are TRBV28 and TRBJ1-2; D is possibly TRBD1 (5 bases). CDR3 length: 11 amino acids. The germline V gene encodes CDR1 MDHEN and CDR2 SYDVKM. V gave up 8 bases and J gave up 8 bases, with 12 bases separating them.